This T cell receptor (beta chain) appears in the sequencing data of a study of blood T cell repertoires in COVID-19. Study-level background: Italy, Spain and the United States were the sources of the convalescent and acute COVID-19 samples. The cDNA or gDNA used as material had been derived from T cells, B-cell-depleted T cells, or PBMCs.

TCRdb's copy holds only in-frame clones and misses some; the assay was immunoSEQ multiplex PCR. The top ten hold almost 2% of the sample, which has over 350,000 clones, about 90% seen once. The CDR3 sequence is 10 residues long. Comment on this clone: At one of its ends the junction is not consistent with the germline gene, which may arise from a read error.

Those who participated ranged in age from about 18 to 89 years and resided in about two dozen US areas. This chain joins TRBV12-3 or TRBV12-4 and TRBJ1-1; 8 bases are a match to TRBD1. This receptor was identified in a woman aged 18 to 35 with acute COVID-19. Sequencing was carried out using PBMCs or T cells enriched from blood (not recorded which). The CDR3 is CASSKTGEVF. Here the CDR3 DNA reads TGTGCCAGCAGTAAGACAGGGGAGGTCTTT.